This T cell receptor beta chain derives from a study of cytomegalovirus exposure and HLA in healthy donors. On the study more broadly: Clustering assigned about 80% of the approximately 400 genotyped donors to the Caucasian-associated ancestry cluster.

Study-wide results and caveats: DRB1 showed the most TCR associations and HLA-C the fewest in a later analysis, as rates varied by HLA locus.

The PCR had 60 Vbeta and 13 Jbeta primers. Here immunoSEQ multiplex PCR was the method, and the copy in TCRdb shows in-frame clones only, minus some. The sample has over 200,000 clones; around 73% are singletons. A few counts support this clone. Antigen unknown. From germline, CDR1 is SGHVS and CDR2 FNYEAQ. This CDR3 spans 14 amino acids. Between the trimmed V and J ends, which lost 1 base and 6 bases, there was a span of 10 bases. The sample was PBMCs. The TCR sequence derives from a male donor in good health and CMV-seronegative. This chain connects TRBV7-6 to TRBJ2-1; tentatively, D is TRBD1 (6 bases). The CDR3 coding sequence is TGTGCCAGCAGCTTAGTAACAGGGATCAATGAGCAGTTCTTC. Protein product: CASSLVTGINEQFF.